Sequencing of this T cell receptor beta chain was carried out in a study of response to subunit inactivated influenza vaccine. MiXCR, applied by TCRdb to the RT-PCR reads, yields one record per CDR3 protein. The table has under 800,000 distinct CDR3 sequences, around 14% seen once. Study results and caveats: Only a handful of new T cells, the authors suggested, are recruited with each seasonal influenza vaccination.

Germline assignment: CDR1 MNHEY and CDR2 SVGEGT. Germline trimming cut 4 bases from V and 2 bases from J; bases unmatched to any gene: 9. The CDR3 is made up of 17 amino acids. About this clonotype itself: Its specificity is not known.

Sequenced material: PBMCs from blood, taken approximately 15 days before vaccination. This sequence joins TRBV6-2 or TRBV6-3 and TRBJ2-3; 10 bases fit TRBD2. This TCR was sampled from a man aged 50-59 years who received an inactivated influenza vaccine. As DNA, the CDR3 is TGTGCCAGCAGTTCCGAACTACTAGCGGGGACCACAGATACGCAGTATTTT. Translating gives CASSSELLAGTTDTQYF.